This T cell receptor (beta chain) derives from a study of Tregs in tolerant kidney transplant recipients. Libraries were prepared by immunoSEQ multiplex PCR; TCRdb keeps only in-frame clonotypes and omits some of them. The data show under 20,000 clones, 65% to 90% seen once. Thawed PBMCs were FACS-sorted into unstimulated CD4+CD25+CD127- regulatory T cells, CD4+CD25- non-regulatory cells, CD4 and CD8 cells. With regard to this clone: Its antigen is as yet unknown.

Overall study results and limits: Few patients were studied, so findings need validation in larger groups. This study did not directly address biological reproducibility. The most relevant donor-specific Treg TCRbeta repertoire apparently came from expansion with activated donor B cells.

The TCR sequence derives from a human donor in good health. The sequenced sample consisted of Tregs from blood.

The CDR3 loop is CASSPGAGGRAFF. The CDR3 bases are TGTGCCAGCAGCCCAGGGGCAGGGGGCAGGGCTTTCTTT. The rearrangement links TRBV11-1 to TRBJ1-1; TRBD1 agrees at 8 bases. This CDR3 is 13 amino acids long. Looked up from germline, CDR1 is SGHAT and CDR2 is FQDESV (reference sequence). J gave up 11 bases and V 5 bases, and 10 bases lay outside the gene matches.